The rows below give T cell receptor beta chains drawn from one sample of a study of blood T cell repertoires in COVID-19. Produced via immunoSEQ multiplex PCR; TCRdb's table is partial and in-frame only. The sample holds some 80,000 clones, approximately 82% seen once. Sequenced: peripheral blood. All receptors derive from a woman aged 50 to 60 with acute or convalescent COVID-19. CDR3s leave out the opening cysteine and the closing phenylalanine or tryptophan. The order of the fields is clone size, V gene, CDR3 protein. Expanded clones are given a class, and other clones once, few, many or no size at all.

>NA|TRBV30
AWSTSYEQY
>NA|TRBV5-6
ASSPGGGGYTEAF
>once|TRBV18
ATSGVAGRNEQF
>NA|TRBV5-4
ASSLAPSGGQETQY
>NA|TRBV19
ASKTQGNYGYT
>NA|TRBV5-4
ASSSTGVLTEAF
>NA|TRBV6-6
ATRPGLDNSYEQY
>NA|TRBV19
ASSWTGVGYT
>NA|TRBV9
ASGGRQVQDTQY
>NA|TRBV28
ASSSTGVYGYT
>few|TRBV30
ASRGGQGFTGELF
>NA|TRBV5-6
ASSLARGTGGFEPQH
>NA|TRBV7-2
ASSLEFSPRGGNEQF
>NA|TRBV7-8
ASSRVARATGGGSTGELF
>NA|TRBV7-2
ASSQVGLAGLEQY
>NA|TRBV4-3
ASSQDSSYNSPLH
>NA|TRBV2
ASSRIGQGT
>NA|TRBV11-2
ASSLDWGRRGNTIY
>NA|TRBV9
ASSGTGGYGYT
>NA|TRBV6-5
ASRIPGSYGYT
>few|TRBV9
ASSVADTGTGDEKLF
>once|TRBV28
ASSSPQGTGNTIY
>NA|TRBV6-6
ASSYSGGFANSPLH
>NA|TRBV27
ASPDTEAF
>NA|TRBV24-1
ATPRGHRLSNQPQH
>NA|TRBV6-5
ASSKQGAGYEQY
>NA|TRBV6-6
ASSSDTATGYT
>NA|TRBV18
ASSPSWEFGNFQETQY
>few|TRBV27
ASSSYRGLNPYTEAF
>NA|TRBV30
AWSGTGSEQY
>NA|TRBV7-2
ASSLYRDRSYEQY
>NA|TRBV3-1/TRBV3-2
ASSQGGIGRETQY
>few|TRBV6-1
ASSEVTGDGYT
>NA|TRBV5-6
ASSFGGAENIQY
>NA|TRBV7-6
ASSYGQGGGDTQY
>NA|TRBV7-3
ASSLSSGWDEQF
>NA|TRBV14
ASSPGQRGRRDTEAF
>NA|TRBV6-5
ASRRTAFNEKLF
>NA|TRBV28
ASSSTPAGTDTQY
>NA|TRBV16
ASSTNRGEQY
>NA|TRBV4-1
ASSPQGGMAGGFYEQY
>NA|TRBV6-2/TRBV6-3
ASSNTGGSLETQY
>NA|TRBV5-4
ASSLGGGQETQY
>NA|TRBV27
ASSFHRDRSYEQY
>few|TRBV3-1/TRBV3-2
ASSQALKDTQY
>NA|TRBV11-2
ASSLARQGGTQQY
>NA|TRBV7-3
ASSLTTSYNEQF
>few|TRBV2
ASRDTGLRNEQF
>NA|TRBV12-5
ASGPSREQY
>NA|TRBV19
ASSTGVGRANEQF
>NA|TRBV7-3
ASSFRGTSGYDNEQF
>few|TRBV10-3
AISSGYPYEQY
>NA|TRBV7-3
ASSSRRGDRGSYT
>NA|TRBV7-8
ASSSSGTRDPY
>NA|TRBV30
AWGTARGQF